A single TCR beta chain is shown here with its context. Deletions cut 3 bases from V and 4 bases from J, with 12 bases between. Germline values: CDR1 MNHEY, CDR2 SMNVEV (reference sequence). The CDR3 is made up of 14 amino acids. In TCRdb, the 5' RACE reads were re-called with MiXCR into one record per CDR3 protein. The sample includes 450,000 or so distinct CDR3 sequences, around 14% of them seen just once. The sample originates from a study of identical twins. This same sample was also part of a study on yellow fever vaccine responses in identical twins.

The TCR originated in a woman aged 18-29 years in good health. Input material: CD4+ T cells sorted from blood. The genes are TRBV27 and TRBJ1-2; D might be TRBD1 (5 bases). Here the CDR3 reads CASSFEGDLYGYTF. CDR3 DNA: TGTGCCAGCAGTTTCGAAGGGGACCTCTATGGCTACACCTTC.